Each of the 30 T cell receptor beta chains below was sequenced from the same sample in a study of vaccination effects on CD4 cells after COVID-19. After expansion with viral peptide pools in the ViraFEST assay, antigen-specific CD4+ T cells were sequenced. The culture ran for 10 days, and then CD4+ T cells were isolated. Recipients of the vaccine had no prior SARS-CoV-2 infection and negative nucleocapsid antibodies. These receptors' antigens are unknown. The repertoire was sequenced with immunoSEQ multiplex PCR; TCRdb's copy has only in-frame clones and lacks some. The sample has roughly 53,000 clones; roughly three quarters are singletons. The sample in question was CD4+ T cells from PBMCs cultured with HCoV-OC43 spike peptides, obtained before COVID-19 vaccination. Specified subset: HCoV-OC43 spike overlapping peptide pool stimulation. The receptors here all came from a human donor who received a COVID-19 vaccine.

This sequence joins TRBV19 and TRBJ1-5; 9 bases line up with TRBD1. CDR1 is LNHDA and CDR2 is SQIVND in the germline V gene (reference sequence). CDR3 size: 15 residues. V was clipped by 8 bases and J by 7 bases; unmatched bases: 12. The CDR3 DNA reads as TGTGCCAGTTCCAAGGGGACAGGGATGGGGCAGCCCCAGCATTTT. It yields the protein CASSKGTGMGQPQHF.

This rearrangement joins TRBV14 to TRBJ1-6, with D uncertain. Germline values: CDR1 SGHDN, CDR2 FVKESK. V lost 3 bases to trimming and J lost 5 bases, with 8 bases between them. There are 14 residues in the CDR3. CDR3 coding DNA: TGTGCCAGCAGCCAGAGAGCCCATAATTCACCCCTCCACTTT. It codes for CASSQRAHNSPLHF.

This chain joins TRBV4-1 and TRBJ2-7; TRBD1 agrees at 8 bases. The V gene's germline CDR1 is MGHRA and CDR2 YSYEKL. V shed 3 bases and J 3 bases; nucleotides not matched to a gene: 10. There are 16 residues in the CDR3. The CDR3 region is CASSQAPGQEFYEQYV. In DNA, the CDR3 is TGCGCCAGCAGCCAGGCTCCGGGACAGGAGTTCTACGAGCAGTACGTC.

The V and J genes are TRBV21-1 and TRBJ2-6; the tabulated D call, TRBD1, remains unverified against the DNA. TRBV21-1 is deemed a pseudogene. The CDR3 is 20 amino acids. CDR3 residues: CASSARDSGQRSSGANVLTF. DNA of the CDR3: TGTGCCAGCAGCGCCCGGGACAGTGGACAGAGAAGCTCTGGGGCCAACGTCCTGACTTTC.

V gene TRBV10-3 combines with J gene TRBJ1-2; D is undetermined. CDR3 length: 12 amino acids. Germline V gene data show CDR1 as ENHRY and CDR2 as SYGVKD. V gave up 7 bases and J gave up 7 bases, with 13 bases separating them. The CDR3 nucleotides are TGTGCCATCAAACAGCCACTTCGTGGCTACACCTTC. This gives the protein CAIKQPLRGYTF.

This sequence joins TRBV5-4 and TRBJ1-1; a weak D match, TRBD1 (6 bases). Germline-derived CDR1 and CDR2 are SGHNT and YYREEE (reference sequence). The CDR3 is made up of 14 amino acids. V was shortened by 4 bases and J by 1 base, with 11 bases between the two germline ends. This CDR3 reads CASSQGGGNTEAFF. The CDR3 nucleotides read TGTGCCAGCAGCCAAGGGGGGGGGAACACTGAAGCTTTCTTT.

This clone was seen a handful of times. This chain links TRBV5-1 with TRBJ1-4; 8 bases map to TRBD1. CDR1 and CDR2 from the germline V gene are SGHRS and YFSETQ. J was trimmed by 8 bases and V by 2 bases; bases with no gene match: 8. The CDR3 sequence is 15 residues long. The CDR3 sequence: CASSFSSAGGEKLFF. The CDR3 nucleotides read TGCGCCAGCAGCTTCTCGTCCGCAGGGGGCGAAAAACTGTTTTTT.

The V gene is TRBV3-1 (or the pseudogene TRBV3-2), the J gene TRBJ2-7; D is ambiguous. Trimming pared 1 base from V and 2 bases from J, leaving 9 bases between. Germline CDR1 reads LGHDT; CDR2 reads YNNKEL (reference sequence). The CDR3 runs to 14 residues. CDR3 amino acids: CASSQGIGTYEQYV. The CDR3 DNA reads TGTGCCAGCAGCCAAGGTATAGGGACCTACGAGCAGTACGTC.

This chain links TRBV3-1 (or the pseudogene TRBV3-2) with TRBJ2-5, with unresolved D. The CDR3 sequence is 15 residues long. Trimming stripped 0 bases from V and 7 bases from J, with 15 bases between. The germline gives CDR1 LGHDT, CDR2 YNNKEL (reference sequence). CDR3: CASSQESRRPGTQYF. DNA of the CDR3: TGTGCCAGCAGCCAAGAGTCCCGTCGGCCAGGGACCCAGTACTTC.

The genes are TRBV7-2 and TRBJ2-4; no reliable D call. The V end was cut by 2 bases, the J end by 0 bases, with 8 bases between. Germline V gives CDR1 SGHTA, CDR2 FQGNSA. The CDR3 has 15 residues. The CDR3 region has the DNA TGTGCCAGCAGCTTAATTATGATAGCCAAAAACATTCAGTACTTC. Protein: CASSLIMIAKNIQYF.

The chain links TRBV5-6 to TRBJ2-7, with TRBD1 matching 8 bases. The CDR3 is 14 amino acids. Per germline, CDR1 SGHDT and CDR2 YYEEEE. V was pared by 4 bases and J by 2 bases, with 5 bases of the junction left unmatched. CDR3 loop: CASSRTGRAYEQYV. The CDR3 coding sequence is TGTGCCAGCAGCCGGACAGGGAGAGCCTACGAGCAGTACGTC.

The rearrangement uses TRBV19 and TRBJ1-1; a possible D gene is TRBD1 (5 bases). The V end was cut by 0 bases, the J end by 1 base, with 15 bases between. CDR3 length: 17 amino acids. Germline V gene lookup returns CDR1 LNHDA and CDR2 SQIVND (reference sequence). Here the CDR3 reads CASSIDRRGQGNTEAFF. In DNA, the CDR3 is TGTGCCAGTAGTATAGATCGAAGAGGGCAGGGGAACACTGAAGCTTTCTTT.

The rearrangement links TRBV13 to TRBJ1-1; D remains unclear. Germline-derived CDR1 and CDR2 are PRHDT and FYEKMQ (reference sequence). The ends were cut back, 2 bases at V and 3 bases at J, with 7 bases in the middle. The CDR3 has 13 amino acids. CDR3 in amino acids: CASSLKGYTEAFF. Written as DNA, the CDR3 is TGTGCCAGCAGCTTAAAAGGGTACACTGAAGCTTTCTTT.

This chain uses TRBV27 with TRBJ2-7; the match to TRBD2 covers 11 bases. CDR1 and CDR2 from the germline V gene are MNHEY and SMNVEV (reference sequence). Trimming at V came to 5 bases and at J to 1 base, leaving 4 bases not matched to a gene. The CDR3 spans 15 residues. The CDR3, as DNA: TGTGCCAGCAGTCGGACTAGCGGGCTTTCCTACGAGCAGTACGTC. It codes for CASSRTSGLSYEQYV.

This chain joins TRBV5-1 and TRBJ2-3, with TRBD2 matching over 7 bases. Unmatched junction bases numbered 4, after V lost 1 base and J lost 5 bases. This CDR3 is 14 amino acids long. Germline loops: CDR1 SGHRS, CDR2 YFSETQ. The CDR3 DNA reads as TGCGCCAGCAGCTTGCCGGGGAGGGAAGATACGCAGTATTTT. Residues: CASSLPGREDTQYF. Full variable domain (outside the CDR3, taken from reference TRBV5-1 and TRBJ2-3): KAGVTQTPRYLIKTRGQQVTLSCSPISGHRSVSWYQQTPGQGLQFLFEYFSETQRNKGNFPGRFSGRQFSNSRSEMNVSTLELGDSALYLCASSLPGREDTQYFGPGTRLTVL.

This chain connects TRBV5-6 to TRBJ2-3; D is undetermined. Deletions cut 4 bases from V and 3 bases from J, with 6 bases between. CDR3 length equals 12 residues. Germline V gene lookup returns CDR1 SGHDT and CDR2 YYEEEE. The CDR3 region is CASSPDTDTQYF. DNA for the CDR3: TGTGCCAGCAGCCCTGATACAGATACGCAGTATTTT.

This clone was counted a single time. V gene TRBV7-2 combines with J gene TRBJ1-2, with D possibly matching TRBD1 (5 bases). V was cut by 4 bases and J by 7 bases, with 19 bases left in between. There are 15 residues in the CDR3. The V gene's germline CDR1 is SGHTA and CDR2 FQGNSA. CDR3 sequence (DNA): TGTGCCAGCAGCTCGACTAACGGGGGGGTCTCTGGCTACACCTTC. Protein sequence: CASSSTNGGVSGYTF.

V usage is TRBV6-5 and J usage is TRBJ1-1; 8 nucleotides align to TRBD1. This CDR3 contains 15 residues. Germline CDR1 and CDR2: MNHEY and SVGAGI. The V segment lost 5 bases and the J segment 0 bases; nucleotides outside the gene matches: 5. The CDR3 reads CASSRTGSVNTEAFF. The CDR3 DNA follows: TGTGCCAGCAGTCGGACAGGGTCCGTGAACACTGAAGCTTTCTTT.

J is TRBJ2-5 and V is TRBV27; 7 bases agree with TRBD1. Germline trimming cut 6 bases from V and 2 bases from J; bases unmatched to any gene: 9. Germline CDR1 is MNHEY and CDR2 is SMNVEV (reference sequence). This CDR3 contains 15 residues. CDR3 sequence (DNA): TGTGCCAGCAGGGGGTGGGGACAGCCACAAGAGACCCAGTACTTC. Amino acids: CASRGWGQPQETQYF.

The chain employs TRBV7-2 and TRBJ1-2; 7 nucleotides match TRBD1. Trimming cost V 5 bases and J 0 bases; bases outside gene matches: 6. Germline V CDR1 and CDR2: SGHTA, FQGNSA. The CDR3 is made up of 15 amino acids. For the CDR3, the DNA is TGTGCCAGCAGCCCTCGACAGGGAGCTAACTATGGCTACACCTTC. As protein: CASSPRQGANYGYTF.

The chain links TRBV6-6 to TRBJ2-1; unclear D gene. Trimming removed 0 bases at V and 2 bases at J, with 2 bases between. Germline V gene data show CDR1 as MNHNY and CDR2 as SVGAGI (reference sequence). CDR3 size: 13 residues. CDR3 DNA sequence: TGTGCCAGCAGTTACTCTCCCTACAATGAGCAGTTCTTC. It translates to CASSYSPYNEQFF.

This clone has only a few counts. The chain recombines TRBV28 with TRBJ1-2, with TRBD1 matching over 7 bases. The CDR3 sequence is 14 residues long. V trimming: 6 bases; J trimming: 0 bases; junction bases outside the gene matches: 4. Germline-derived CDR1 and CDR2 are MDHEN and SYDVKM. For the CDR3, the DNA is TGTGCCAGCAGGCAGGGGGGAGCTAACTATGGCTACACCTTC. Encoded protein: CASRQGGANYGYTF.

This clone was seen more than once but under ten times. The rearrangement links TRBV6-2 or TRBV6-3 to TRBJ2-7, with TRBD2 matching over 9 bases. The germline CDR1 and CDR2 sequences are MNHEY and SVGEGT. The junction had 9 bases not matched to a gene; V was cut back by 5 bases and J by 7 bases. The CDR3 is 14 amino acids. CDR3 loop: CASSVPGLAAEQYV. CDR3 in DNA: TGTGCCAGCAGTGTCCCGGGACTAGCTGCGGAGCAGTACGTC.

The chain couples TRBV6-5 to TRBJ2-1; 10 bases are a match to TRBD1. CDR1 MNHEY and CDR2 SVGAGI come from the germline V gene. The CDR3 has 15 amino acids. Losses at the gene ends were 5 bases for V and 7 bases for J; bases not matched to a gene: 8. CDR3 nucleotide sequence: TGTGCCAGCAGTACCCGGGACAGGGGAAGGAATGAGCAGTTCTTC. This codes for CASSTRDRGRNEQFF.

V and J are TRBV19 and TRBJ1-1; D is ambiguous. This CDR3 comprises 13 residues. V gave up 2 bases and J gave up 6 bases, with 10 bases separating them. Germline V gene lookup returns CDR1 LNHDA and CDR2 SQIVND (reference sequence). The CDR3 is CASSIPHNSEAFF. CDR3 nucleotides: TGTGCCAGTAGTATACCCCACAACTCTGAAGCTTTCTTT.

The chain is built from TRBV5-1 and TRBJ2-5, with 9 positions matching TRBD2. CDR3 length: 14 amino acids. V shed 3 bases and J 3 bases; nucleotides not matched to a gene: 3. Germline V gene lookup returns CDR1 SGHRS and CDR2 YFSETQ. The CDR3 DNA reads as TGCGCCAGCAGCTACCAGCGGGGGGAAGAGACCCAGTACTTC. Its translation is CASSYQRGEETQYF. Drawing the rest from reference TRBV5-1 and TRBJ2-5, the complete variable domain is KAGVTQTPRYLIKTRGQQVTLSCSPISGHRSVSWYQQTPGQGLQFLFEYFSETQRNKGNFPGRFSGRQFSNSRSEMNVSTLELGDSALYLCASSYQRGEETQYFGPGTRLLVL.

The chain uses TRBV19 and TRBJ1-1, with no clear D. The germline CDR1 and CDR2 sequences are LNHDA and SQIVND (reference sequence). This CDR3 region has 16 residues. Between the trimmed V and J ends, which lost 0 bases and 3 bases, there was a span of 14 bases. CDR3 region: CASSIDPAGRDTEAFF. DNA for the CDR3: TGTGCCAGTAGTATAGATCCCGCCGGCCGGGACACTGAAGCTTTCTTT.

The chain couples TRBV6-2 or TRBV6-3 to TRBJ2-5, with 9 positions matching TRBD1. The CDR3 covers 16 residues. V dropped 5 bases and J dropped 5; count of bases not matched to a gene: 12. Per germline, CDR1 MNHEY and CDR2 SVGEGT. The CDR3 DNA sequence: TGTGCCAGCAGTGATATGACAGGGGGAGGAGGGGAGACCCAGTACTTC. Translating gives CASSDMTGGGGETQYF.

The count of this clone is one. The rearrangement links TRBV6-4 to TRBJ1-1; no clear D. CDR1 and CDR2 (germline): MRHNA, SNTAGT. Trimming took 7 bases from V and 1 from J, leaving 19 bases between them. There are 16 residues in the CDR3. The CDR3 sequence: CASIQHPRSKNTEAFF. The DNA of the CDR3 is TGTGCCAGCATCCAACACCCTAGGAGTAAGAACACTGAAGCTTTCTTT.

This clone was detected only a few times. The V call is TRBV5-4, the J call TRBJ1-1; no definite D call. CDR3 length equals 13 residues. Germline V CDR1 and CDR2: SGHNT, YYREEE (reference sequence). V was trimmed by 0 bases and J by 1 base, leaving 4 bases between them. CDR3 residues: CASSLAGNTEAFF. The CDR3 DNA sequence: TGTGCCAGCAGCTTGGCCGGGAACACTGAAGCTTTCTTT. Complete variable domain (other parts from reference TRBV5-4 and TRBJ1-1): ETGVTQSPTHLIKTRGQQVTLRCSSQSGHNTVSWYQQALGQGPQFIFQYYREEENGRGNFPPRFSGLQFPNYSSELNVNALELDDSALYLCASSLAGNTEAFFGQGTRLTVV.